A single sample is the source of the 23 T cell receptor beta chains below, sequenced in a study of T cell changes during pregnancy in multiple sclerosis (dated by TCRdb to between 2018 and 2021). To prepare the library, the immunoSEQ multiplex PCR assay was applied. TCRdb limited this immuneACCESS table to in-frame rearrangements with V and J called. A share of clones is missing; checked studies link under half to unresolved V genes, and the rest is unexplained. Within this sample are some 90,000 clones, with roughly nine tenths of them counted one time only. The ten top clones hold 1.5% to 1.9% of the sample. The sequencing used peripheral blood, collected in the first trimester of pregnancy. These receptors were obtained from a female donor with multiple sclerosis, enrolled in a pregnancy study.

The chain is built from TRBV5-1 and TRBJ2-3; 7 nucleotides align to TRBD2. Germline CDR1 SGHRS, CDR2 YFSETQ. The junction had 3 bases not matched to a gene; V was cut back by 0 bases and J by 2 bases. The CDR3 has 15 amino acids. As DNA, the CDR3 is TGCGCCAGCAGCTTGGCGGGAGGAACCACAGATACGCAGTATTTT. Protein sequence: CASSLAGGTTDTQYF.

This clone was seen only a few times. The chain is built from TRBV4-1 and TRBJ1-2; D might be TRBD1 (5 bases). Germline V gene data show CDR1 as MGHRA and CDR2 as YSYEKL. With 1 base removed from V and 1 base from J, the gap between germline ends came to 13 bases. The CDR3 is 16 residues long. This CDR3 reads CASSQGPAGINYGYTF. The CDR3 DNA follows: TGCGCCAGCAGCCAAGGTCCCGCAGGGATTAACTATGGCTACACCTTC.

CDR3 nucleotide sequence: TGCGCCAGCAGCCCGACTAGCGGGGTACAATACGAGCAGTACTTC. Its protein product is CASSPTSGVQYEQYF. The chain couples TRBV4-1 to TRBJ2-7; 11 nucleotides align to TRBD2. The CDR3 runs 15 residues. Germline V gene lookup returns CDR1 MGHRA and CDR2 YSYEKL. Trimming took 4 bases from V and 4 from J; bases not matched to a gene: 6.

The chain has TRBV7-2 and TRBJ1-5, with 7 bases aligning to TRBD1. V was clipped by 2 bases and J by 6 bases; unmatched bases: 7. In germline, CDR1 is SGHTA, CDR2 FQGNSA. The CDR3 extends over 15 amino acids. CDR3 sequence (DNA): TGTGCCAGCAGCTTACGACAGGGCGGATCTCAGCCCCAGCATTTT. This encodes CASSLRQGGSQPQHF. The full variable domain, in which reference TRBV7-2 and TRBJ1-5 provide the parts outside the CDR3, is GAGVSQSPSNKVTEKGKDVELRCDPISGHTALYWYRQSLGQGLEFLIYFQGNSAPDKSGLPSDRFSAERTGGSVSTLTIQRTQQEDSAVYLCASSLRQGGSQPQHFGDGTRLSIL.

The chain recombines TRBV29-1 with TRBJ2-7; TRBD1 is a possible D gene (6 bases). The CDR3 consists of 15 residues. The V gene's germline CDR1 is SQVTM and CDR2 ANQGSEA. Deletions cut 7 bases from V and 0 bases from J, with 19 bases between. As DNA, the CDR3 is TGCAGCGCCGGGGTCCCGACAGGTAGCTCCTACGAGCAGTACTTC. Protein sequence: CSAGVPTGSSYEQYF.

This chain uses TRBV5-1 with TRBJ2-7; D remains unclear. The CDR3 is 12 residues long. V lost 2 bases to trimming and J lost 6 bases, with 9 bases between them. CDR1 and CDR2 (germline): SGHRS, YFSETQ. In DNA, the CDR3 is TGCGCCAGCAGCTTTGACTTCGCCGAGCAGTACTTC. Its translation: CASSFDFAEQYF.

The V and J genes are TRBV5-1 and TRBJ1-2; maybe TRBD1 (5 bases). This CDR3 comprises 15 residues. V lost 0 bases and J 4 bases, leaving 13 bases between the germline ends. Germline CDR1 reads SGHRS; CDR2 reads YFSETQ. The CDR3 protein is CASSLEGARFYGYTF. The CDR3 nucleotides are TGCGCCAGCAGCTTGGAAGGGGCCAGGTTCTATGGCTACACCTTC.

This chain uses TRBV6-5 with TRBJ2-2, with 9 bases that match TRBD1. The CDR3 is 16 residues long. V shed 4 bases, J shed 7 bases, and the junction held 10 bases outside the gene matches. Germline CDR1 MNHEY, CDR2 SVGAGI. The CDR3 spells CASSSRQGVMDGELFF. Written as DNA, the CDR3 is TGTGCCAGCAGTTCGAGACAGGGGGTTATGGACGGGGAGCTGTTTTTT.

The chain uses TRBV5-1 and TRBJ2-3; TRBD1 aligns across 7 bases. Looked up from germline, CDR1 is SGHRS and CDR2 is YFSETQ. J was trimmed by 3 bases and V by 0 bases; bases with no gene match: 10. The CDR3 runs to 17 residues. In DNA form, the CDR3 reads TGCGCCAGCAGCTTGGGTAGGGGGCGGCGGAGTACAGATACGCAGTATTTT. Translating gives CASSLGRGRRSTDTQYF.

The V and J genes are TRBV5-6 and TRBJ1-4; D unresolved. CDR3 size: 13 residues. With 7 bases removed from V and 2 bases from J, the gap between germline ends came to 9 bases. CDR1 is SGHDT and CDR2 is YYEEEE in the germline V gene. CDR3 loop: CASREVTNEKLFF. CDR3 DNA sequence: TGTGCCAGCCGGGAGGTGACTAATGAAAAACTGTTTTTT.

This rearrangement joins TRBV2 to TRBJ1-3; maybe TRBD1 (6 bases). This CDR3 has 13 residues. V shed 5 bases and J shed 4 bases, with 9 bases lying between them. Germline CDR1 SNHLY, CDR2 FYNNEI. The CDR3 loop reads CASSTGLGNTIYF. CDR3 nucleotide sequence: TGTGCCAGCAGTACAGGGCTAGGAAACACCATATATTTT. Looking up the rest from reference TRBV2 and TRBJ1-3 gives the full variable domain: EPEVTQTPSHQVTQMGQEVILRCVPISNHLYFYWYRQILGQKVEFLVSFYNNEISEKSEIFDDQFSVERPDGSNFTLKIRSTKLEDSAMYFCASSTGLGNTIYFGEGSWLTVV.

The genes are TRBV6-6 and TRBJ2-7, with TRBD1 matching over 9 bases. The CDR3 spans 15 residues. Germline V lookup: CDR1 MNHNY, CDR2 SVGAGI (reference sequence). V lost 2 bases to trimming and J lost 6 bases; unmatched junction nucleotides: 8. For the CDR3, the DNA is TGTGCCAGCAGTTACACCGGGACAGGGAGCGGCGAGCAGTACTTC. This codes for CASSYTGTGSGEQYF.

The chain couples TRBV27 to TRBJ2-1; TRBD1 might be the D (6 bases). In germline, CDR1 is MNHEY, CDR2 SMNVEV (reference sequence). CDR3 size: 15 residues. Trimming left V 5 bases short and J 0 bases short, with 11 bases between. CDR3 sequence reads: CASSDRPSSYNEQFF. The CDR3 nucleotides are TGTGCCAGCAGTGACAGGCCCTCCTCCTACAATGAGCAGTTCTTC.

V gene TRBV5-1 combines with J gene TRBJ2-1; D remains ambiguous. The CDR3 has 12 amino acids. Trimming removed 0 bases at V and 7 bases at J, with 5 bases between. Germline V lookup: CDR1 SGHRS, CDR2 YFSETQ. This CDR3 is CASSLGSNEQFF. The CDR3 DNA follows: TGCGCCAGCAGCTTGGGGAGTAATGAGCAGTTCTTC.

The chain carries TRBV18 and TRBJ2-5; D is perhaps TRBD2 (6 bases). This CDR3 is built from 14 residues. Germline V gives CDR1 KGHSH, CDR2 LQKENI. Trimming left V 3 bases short and J 5 bases short, with 13 bases between. CDR3 in amino acids: CASSPKDYGETQYF. CDR3 sequence (DNA): TGTGCCAGCTCACCGAAGGACTATGGGGAGACCCAGTACTTC.

The genes are TRBV2 and TRBJ2-2; possible D gene TRBD2, 6 bases. Trimming took off 6 bases at V and 2 bases at J, with 13 bases between the two ends. CDR1 is SNHLY and CDR2 is FYNNEI in the germline V gene. The CDR3 loop spans 15 amino acids. CDR3 bases: TGTGCCAGCAGGAAGGAGCGGGCAAACACCGGGGAGCTGTTTTTT. This sequence encodes CASRKERANTGELFF.

The gene calls are TRBV11-2 and TRBJ1-2; no clear D. Germline V CDR1 and CDR2: SGHAT, FQNNGV. Trimming shortened V by 4 bases and J by 4 bases, and 7 bases separated the two germline ends. This CDR3 spans 12 amino acids. The CDR3 loop reads CASSSLFYGYTF. The CDR3 DNA reads TGTGCCAGCAGCTCCCTCTTCTATGGCTACACCTTC.

The V call is TRBV4-1, the J call TRBJ2-1; weak D call: TRBD2 (6 bases). V was pared by 0 bases and J by 3 bases, with 18 bases between. Germline V lookup: CDR1 MGHRA, CDR2 YSYEKL. The CDR3 totals 18 residues. The CDR3: CASSQDPPGVKLYNEQFF. In DNA, the CDR3 is TGCGCCAGCAGCCAAGATCCTCCGGGAGTGAAGCTCTACAATGAGCAGTTCTTC.

The genes are TRBV7-9 and TRBJ2-7, with 7 bases identical to TRBD2. Germline-derived CDR1 and CDR2 are SEHNR and FQNEAQ (reference sequence). This CDR3 region has 14 residues. V shed 3 bases and J 0 bases; nucleotides not matched to a gene: 2. The CDR3 here is CASSFGGSSYEQYF. The CDR3 DNA follows: TGTGCCAGCAGCTTCGGGGGGAGCTCCTACGAGCAGTACTTC.

This chain uses TRBV19 with TRBJ2-2, with 8 bases lining up with TRBD2. CDR1 is LNHDA and CDR2 is SQIVND in the germline V gene (reference sequence). CDR3 length equals 15 residues. Trimming at V came to 5 bases and at J to 6 bases, leaving 8 bases not matched to a gene. The CDR3 nucleotides are TGTGCCAGTAGTGCCCTCCGACTAGCGCCCGGGGAGCTGTTTTTT. Its protein product is CASSALRLAPGELFF.

The rearrangement uses TRBV12-5 and TRBJ2-7, with 7 bases lining up with TRBD2. The CDR3 consists of 12 residues. The germline gives CDR1 LGHNT, CDR2 FRNRAP. The J segment lost 5 bases and the V segment lost 7 bases, leaving 5 bases of the junction unmatched. This CDR3 is CASVEGGDEQYF. The CDR3 nucleotides read TGTGCTAGTGTTGAGGGAGGGGACGAGCAGTACTTC.

The V and J genes are TRBV29-1 and TRBJ2-5; TRBD2 might be the D (5 bases). Germline CDR1 is SQVTM and CDR2 is ANQGSEA. This CDR3 region has 11 residues. Trimming removed 4 bases at V and 7 bases at J, with 10 bases between. CDR3 nucleotide sequence: TGCAGCGTTGGGGAGAAGTGGACCCAGTACTTC. The encoded protein is CSVGEKWTQYF.

The rearrangement uses TRBV5-1 and TRBJ1-2; no definite D call. Deletions cut 0 bases from V and 1 base from J, with 19 bases between. Germline CDR1 and CDR2: SGHRS and YFSETQ. CDR3 length: 18 residues. DNA of the CDR3: TGCGCCAGCAGCTTGGCCGGAGGAGAGAAGTTGGATAACTATGGCTACACCTTC. It codes for CASSLAGGEKLDNYGYTF. Based on the CDR3 plus reference TRBV5-1 and TRBJ1-2, the full variable domain is KAGVTQTPRYLIKTRGQQVTLSCSPISGHRSVSWYQQTPGQGLQFLFEYFSETQRNKGNFPGRFSGRQFSNSRSEMNVSTLELGDSALYLCASSLAGGEKLDNYGYTFGSGTRLTVV.